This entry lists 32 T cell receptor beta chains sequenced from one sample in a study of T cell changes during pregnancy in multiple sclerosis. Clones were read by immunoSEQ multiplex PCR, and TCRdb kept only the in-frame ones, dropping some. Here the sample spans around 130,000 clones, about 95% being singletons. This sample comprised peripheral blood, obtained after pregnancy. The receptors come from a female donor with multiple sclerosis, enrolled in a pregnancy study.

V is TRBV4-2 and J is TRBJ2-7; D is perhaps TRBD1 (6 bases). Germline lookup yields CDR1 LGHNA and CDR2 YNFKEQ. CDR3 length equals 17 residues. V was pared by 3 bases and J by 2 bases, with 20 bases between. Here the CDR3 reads CASSHIRVRDTTYEQYF. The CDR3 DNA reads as TGTGCCAGCAGCCATATCCGGGTGAGGGACACAACCTACGAGCAGTACTTC.

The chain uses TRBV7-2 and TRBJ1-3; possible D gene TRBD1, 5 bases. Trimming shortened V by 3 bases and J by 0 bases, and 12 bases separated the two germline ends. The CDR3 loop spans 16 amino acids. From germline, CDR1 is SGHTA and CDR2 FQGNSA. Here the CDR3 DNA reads TGTGCCAGCAGCTTCGGGACGGGACTCTCTGGAAACACCATATATTTT. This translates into CASSFGTGLSGNTIYF.

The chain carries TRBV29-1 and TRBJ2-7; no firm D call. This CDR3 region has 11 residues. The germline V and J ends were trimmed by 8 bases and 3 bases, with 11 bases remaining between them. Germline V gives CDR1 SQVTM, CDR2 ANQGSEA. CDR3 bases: TGCAGCTGCGGTGGCCTCTACGAGCAGTACTTC. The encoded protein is CSCGGLYEQYF.

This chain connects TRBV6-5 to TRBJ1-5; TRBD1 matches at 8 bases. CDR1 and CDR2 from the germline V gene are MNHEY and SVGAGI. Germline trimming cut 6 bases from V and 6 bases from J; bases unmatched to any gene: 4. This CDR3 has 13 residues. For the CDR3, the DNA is TGTGCCAGCAGCCCAGGGGGCGGTCAGCCCCAGCATTTT. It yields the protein CASSPGGGQPQHF.

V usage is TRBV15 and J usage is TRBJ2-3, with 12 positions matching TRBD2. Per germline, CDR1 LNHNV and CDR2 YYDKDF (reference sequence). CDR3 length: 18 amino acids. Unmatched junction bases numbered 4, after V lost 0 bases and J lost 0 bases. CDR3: CATSRDWGTSGSTDTQYF. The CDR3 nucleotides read TGTGCCACCAGCAGAGATTGGGGGACTAGCGGGAGCACAGATACGCAGTATTTT.

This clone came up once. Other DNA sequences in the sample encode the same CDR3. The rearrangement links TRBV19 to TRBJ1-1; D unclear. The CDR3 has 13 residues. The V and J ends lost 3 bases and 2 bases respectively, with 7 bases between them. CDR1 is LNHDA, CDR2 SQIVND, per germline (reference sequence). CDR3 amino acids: CASSIGVNTEAFF. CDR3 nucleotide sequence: TGTGCCAGTAGTATCGGGGTAAACACTGAAGCTTTCTTT. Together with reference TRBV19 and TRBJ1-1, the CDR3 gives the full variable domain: DGGITQSPKYLFRKEGQNVTLSCEQNLNHDAMYWYRQDPGQGLRLIYYSQIVNDFQKGDIAEGYSVSREKKESFPLTVTSAQKNPTAFYLCASSIGVNTEAFFGQGTRLTVV.

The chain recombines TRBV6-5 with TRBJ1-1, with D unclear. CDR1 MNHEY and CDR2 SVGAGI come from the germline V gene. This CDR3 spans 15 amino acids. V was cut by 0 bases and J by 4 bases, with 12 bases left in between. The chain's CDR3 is CASSYSADLGTEAFF. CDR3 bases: TGTGCCAGCAGTTACTCGGCGGATTTGGGCACTGAAGCTTTCTTT.

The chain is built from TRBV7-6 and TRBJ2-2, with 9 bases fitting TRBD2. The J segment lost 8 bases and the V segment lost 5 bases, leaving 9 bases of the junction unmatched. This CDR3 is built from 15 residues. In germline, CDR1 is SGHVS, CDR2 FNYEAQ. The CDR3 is CASSLLAGKGGELFF. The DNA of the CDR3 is TGTGCCAGCAGCCTGCTAGCGGGAAAGGGGGGGGAGCTGTTTTTT.

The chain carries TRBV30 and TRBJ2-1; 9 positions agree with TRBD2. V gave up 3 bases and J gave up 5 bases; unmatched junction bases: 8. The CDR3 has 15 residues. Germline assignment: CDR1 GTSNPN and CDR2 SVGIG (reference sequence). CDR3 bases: TGTGCCTGGAGCGGACTAGCGCTAGCCCACAATGAGCAGTTCTTC. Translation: CAWSGLALAHNEQFF.

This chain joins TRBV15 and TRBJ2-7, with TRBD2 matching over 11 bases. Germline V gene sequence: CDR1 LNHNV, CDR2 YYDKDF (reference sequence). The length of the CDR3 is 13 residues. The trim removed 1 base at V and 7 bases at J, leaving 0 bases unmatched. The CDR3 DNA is TGTGCCACCAGCAGAGGACTAGCGGGGGAGCAGTACTTC. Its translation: CATSRGLAGEQYF.

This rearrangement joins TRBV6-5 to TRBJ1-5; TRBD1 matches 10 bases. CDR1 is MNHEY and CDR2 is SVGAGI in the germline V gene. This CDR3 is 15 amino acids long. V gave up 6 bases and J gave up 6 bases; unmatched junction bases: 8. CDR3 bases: TGTGCCAGCAGAACCGGACAGGGGGGGGGTCAGCCCCAGCATTTT. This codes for CASRTGQGGGQPQHF.

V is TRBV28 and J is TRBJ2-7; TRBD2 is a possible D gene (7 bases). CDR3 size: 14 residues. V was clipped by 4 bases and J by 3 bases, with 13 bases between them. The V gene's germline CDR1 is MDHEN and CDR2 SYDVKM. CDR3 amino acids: CASSWGGAYYEQYF. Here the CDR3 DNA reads TGTGCCAGCAGTTGGGGGGGCGCTTACTACGAGCAGTACTTC.

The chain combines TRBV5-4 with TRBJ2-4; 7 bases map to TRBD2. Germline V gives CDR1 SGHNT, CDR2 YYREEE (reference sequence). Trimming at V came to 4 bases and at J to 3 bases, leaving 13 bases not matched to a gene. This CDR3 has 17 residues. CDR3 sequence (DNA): TGTGCCAGCAGCCAAACGACGGGGGGATACGACAAAAACATTCAGTACTTC. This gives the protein CASSQTTGGYDKNIQYF. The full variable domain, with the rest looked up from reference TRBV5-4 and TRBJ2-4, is ETGVTQSPTHLIKTRGQQVTLRCSSQSGHNTVSWYQQALGQGPQFIFQYYREEENGRGNFPPRFSGLQFPNYSSELNVNALELDDSALYLCASSQTTGGYDKNIQYFGAGTRLSVL.

DNA for the CDR3: TGCAGCGTTGAAGACCCAGGGTTCTCCTACGAGCAGTACTTC. It yields the protein CSVEDPGFSYEQYF. The J gene is TRBJ2-7, the V gene TRBV29-1, with a tentative D call TRBD1 (5 bases). Trimming took 0 bases from V and 0 from J, leaving 9 bases between them. Germline CDR1 and CDR2: SQVTM and ANQGSEA. The CDR3 runs to 14 residues.

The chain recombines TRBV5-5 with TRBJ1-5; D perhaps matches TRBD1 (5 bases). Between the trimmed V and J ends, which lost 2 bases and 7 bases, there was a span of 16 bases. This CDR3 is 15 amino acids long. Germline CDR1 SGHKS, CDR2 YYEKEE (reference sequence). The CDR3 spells CASSFIPSKGQPQHF. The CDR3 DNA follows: TGTGCCAGCAGCTTTATCCCGTCCAAGGGGCAGCCCCAGCATTTT. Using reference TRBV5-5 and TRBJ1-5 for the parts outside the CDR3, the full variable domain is DAGVTQSPTHLIKTRGQQVTLRCSPISGHKSVSWYQQVLGQGPQFIFQYYEKEERGRGNFPDRFSARQFPNYSSELNVNALLLGDSALYLCASSFIPSKGQPQHFGDGTRLSIL.

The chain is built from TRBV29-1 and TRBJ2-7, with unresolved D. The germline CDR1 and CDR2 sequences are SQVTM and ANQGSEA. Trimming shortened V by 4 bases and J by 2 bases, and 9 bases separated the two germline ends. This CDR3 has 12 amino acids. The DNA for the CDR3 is TGCAGCGTTGCTAGGCCTCCCTACGAGCAGTACTTC. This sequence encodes CSVARPPYEQYF.

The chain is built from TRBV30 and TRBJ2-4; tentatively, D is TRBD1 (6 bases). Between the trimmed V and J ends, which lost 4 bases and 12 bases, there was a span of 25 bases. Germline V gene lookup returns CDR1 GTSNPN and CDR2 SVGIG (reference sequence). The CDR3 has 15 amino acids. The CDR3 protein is CAWNLGGRGADAQYF. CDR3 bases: TGTGCCTGGAACCTAGGGGGAAGAGGTGCGGACGCTCAGTACTTC.

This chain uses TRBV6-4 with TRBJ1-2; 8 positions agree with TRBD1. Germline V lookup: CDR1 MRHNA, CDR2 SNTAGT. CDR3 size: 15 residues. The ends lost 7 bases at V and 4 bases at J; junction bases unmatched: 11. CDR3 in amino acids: CASTQRQGRSYGYTF. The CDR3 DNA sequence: TGTGCCAGCACTCAGCGACAGGGGAGAAGCTATGGCTACACCTTC.

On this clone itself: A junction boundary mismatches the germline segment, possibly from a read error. CDR3: CASSPASGRASLHSYEQYF. The CDR3 DNA reads TGTGCTAGCAGCCCAGCTAGCGGGAGGGCATCCCTTCACTCCTACGAGCAGTACTTC. This rearrangement joins TRBV7-7 to TRBJ2-7, with 12 bases identical to TRBD2. Per germline, CDR1 SSHAT and CDR2 FNYEAQ (reference sequence). This CDR3 has 19 residues. The full variable domain, with the rest looked up from reference TRBV7-7 and TRBJ2-7, is GAGVSQSPRYKVTKRGQDVTLRCDPISSHATLYWYQQALGQGPEFLTYFNYEAQPDKSGLPSDRFSAERPEGSISTLTIQRTEQRDSAMYRCASSPASGRASLHSYEQYFGPGTRLTVT.

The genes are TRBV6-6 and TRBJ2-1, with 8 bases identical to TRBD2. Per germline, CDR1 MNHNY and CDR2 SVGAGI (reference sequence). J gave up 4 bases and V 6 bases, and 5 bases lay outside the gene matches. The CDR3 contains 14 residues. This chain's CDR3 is CASSQSGSYNEQFF. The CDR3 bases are TGTGCCAGCAGCCAAAGCGGGAGTTACAATGAGCAGTTCTTC.

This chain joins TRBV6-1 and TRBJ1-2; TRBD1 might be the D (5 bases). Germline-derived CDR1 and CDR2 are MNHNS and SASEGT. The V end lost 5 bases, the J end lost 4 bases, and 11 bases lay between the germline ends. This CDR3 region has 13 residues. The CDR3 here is CASSTGGGYGYTF. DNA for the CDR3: TGTGCCAGCAGTACAGGCGGGGGCTATGGCTACACCTTC.

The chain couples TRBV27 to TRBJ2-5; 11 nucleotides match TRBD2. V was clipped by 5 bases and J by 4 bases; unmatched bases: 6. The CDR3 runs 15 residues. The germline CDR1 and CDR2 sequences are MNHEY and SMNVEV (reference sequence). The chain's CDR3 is CASSVLGLAGETQYF. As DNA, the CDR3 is TGTGCCAGCAGTGTGTTAGGACTAGCGGGAGAGACCCAGTACTTC.

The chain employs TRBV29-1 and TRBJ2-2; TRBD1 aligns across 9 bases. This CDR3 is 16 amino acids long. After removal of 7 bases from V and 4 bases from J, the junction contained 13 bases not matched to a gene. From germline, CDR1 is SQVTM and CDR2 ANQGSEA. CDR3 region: CSANRDREGRTGELFF. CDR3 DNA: TGCAGCGCCAATCGGGACAGGGAAGGTCGCACCGGGGAGCTGTTTTTT.

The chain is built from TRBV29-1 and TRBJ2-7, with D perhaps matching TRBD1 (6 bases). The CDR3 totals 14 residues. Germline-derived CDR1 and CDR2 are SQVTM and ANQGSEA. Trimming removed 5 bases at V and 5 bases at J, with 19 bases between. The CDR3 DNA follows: TGCAGCGTTACTCGGACAGTGTCAGCCGACGAGCAGTACTTC. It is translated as CSVTRTVSADEQYF.

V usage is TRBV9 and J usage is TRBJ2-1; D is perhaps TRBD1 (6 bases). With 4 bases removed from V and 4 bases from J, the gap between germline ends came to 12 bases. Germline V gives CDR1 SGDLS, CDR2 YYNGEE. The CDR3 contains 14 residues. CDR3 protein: CASSPGVTYNEQFF. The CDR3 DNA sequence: TGTGCCAGCAGCCCAGGGGTGACTTACAATGAGCAGTTCTTC.

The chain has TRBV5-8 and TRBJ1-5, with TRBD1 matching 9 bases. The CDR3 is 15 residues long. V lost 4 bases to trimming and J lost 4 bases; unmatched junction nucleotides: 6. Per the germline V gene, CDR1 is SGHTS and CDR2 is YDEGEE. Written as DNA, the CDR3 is TGTGCCAGCAGCCCTGGGGACAGGGAGAATCAGCCCCAGCATTTT. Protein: CASSPGDRENQPQHF.

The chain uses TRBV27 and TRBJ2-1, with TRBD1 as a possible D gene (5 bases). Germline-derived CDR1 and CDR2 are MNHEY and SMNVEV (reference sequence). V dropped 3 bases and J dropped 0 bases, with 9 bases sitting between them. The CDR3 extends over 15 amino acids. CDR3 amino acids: CASSLGRSSYNEQFF. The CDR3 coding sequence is TGTGCCAGCAGTTTGGGGCGGAGCTCCTACAATGAGCAGTTCTTC.

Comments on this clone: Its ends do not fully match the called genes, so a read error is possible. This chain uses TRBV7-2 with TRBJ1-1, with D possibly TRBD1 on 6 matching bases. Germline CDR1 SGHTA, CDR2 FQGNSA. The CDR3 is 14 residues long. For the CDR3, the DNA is TGTGCCAGCAACTTACAGGGACAGAACACTGAAGCTTTCTTT. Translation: CASNLQGQNTEAFF.

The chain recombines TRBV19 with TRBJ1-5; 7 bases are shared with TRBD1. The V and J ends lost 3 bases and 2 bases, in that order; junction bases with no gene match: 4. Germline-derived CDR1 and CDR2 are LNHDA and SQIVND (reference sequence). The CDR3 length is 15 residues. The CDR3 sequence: CASSILGQGNQPQHF. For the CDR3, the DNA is TGTGCCAGTAGTATCCTAGGACAGGGCAATCAGCCCCAGCATTTT.

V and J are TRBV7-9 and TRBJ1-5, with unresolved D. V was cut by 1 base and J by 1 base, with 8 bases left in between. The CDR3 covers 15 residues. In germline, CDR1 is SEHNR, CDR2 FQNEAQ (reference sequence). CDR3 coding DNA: TGTGCCAGCAGCTTAGAAGGAGGGAGCAATCAGCCCCAGCATTTT. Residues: CASSLEGGSNQPQHF.

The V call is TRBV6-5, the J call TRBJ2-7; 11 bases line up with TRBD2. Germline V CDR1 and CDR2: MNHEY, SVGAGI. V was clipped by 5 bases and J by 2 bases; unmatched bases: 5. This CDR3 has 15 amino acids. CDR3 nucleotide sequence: TGTGCCAGCAGTCTTACTAGCGGGAGTGCCTACGAGCAGTACTTC. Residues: CASSLTSGSAYEQYF.

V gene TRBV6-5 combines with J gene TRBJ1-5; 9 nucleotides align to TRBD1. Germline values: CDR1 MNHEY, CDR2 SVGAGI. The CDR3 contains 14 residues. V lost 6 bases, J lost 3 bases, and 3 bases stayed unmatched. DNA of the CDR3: TGTGCCAGCAGGGGGACAGGGTCCAATCAGCCCCAGCATTTT. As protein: CASRGTGSNQPQHF.